The clone carrying this T cell receptor (beta chain) is called medium-sized based on its frequency. This sample stems from a study of T cell clusters in autoimmune cytopenias. One tube held mixed TRB-A and TRB-B primer pools for touch-down PCR. TCRdb re-called the multiplex PCR reads and catalogs CDR3 proteins one per entry, DNA excluded. The table lists about 15,000 distinct CDR3 sequences. The CDR3 spans 15 residues. In germline, CDR1 is LNHNV, CDR2 YYDKDF (reference sequence). TRB was amplified from about 260 ng of peripheral blood genomic DNA per sample. This sample also belongs to another study, concerning T cell repertoires in aging, cancer and after chemotherapy. That work adds: Donors were grouped into six age bands spanning 30 or younger through 70 or older.

The material sequenced was peripheral blood. J is TRBJ2-2 and V is TRBV15; TCRdb indicates TRBD1, and absent DNA this call remains unverified. The TCR sequence derives from a human donor in good health. CDR3 residues: CATSRDEGDAGELFF.